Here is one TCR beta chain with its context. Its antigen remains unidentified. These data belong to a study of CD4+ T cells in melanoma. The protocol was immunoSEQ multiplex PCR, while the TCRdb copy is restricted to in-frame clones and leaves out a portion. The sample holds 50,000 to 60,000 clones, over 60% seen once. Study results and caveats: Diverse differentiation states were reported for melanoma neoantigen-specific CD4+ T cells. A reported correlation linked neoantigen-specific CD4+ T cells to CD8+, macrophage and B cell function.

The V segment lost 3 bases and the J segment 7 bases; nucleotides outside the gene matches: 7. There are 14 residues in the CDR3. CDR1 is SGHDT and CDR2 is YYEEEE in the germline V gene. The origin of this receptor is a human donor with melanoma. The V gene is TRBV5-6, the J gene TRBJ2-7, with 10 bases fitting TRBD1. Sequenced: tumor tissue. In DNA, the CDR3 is TGTGCCAGCAGCTGGACAGGGGGAATTAGGGAGCAGTACTTC. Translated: CASSWTGGIREQYF.